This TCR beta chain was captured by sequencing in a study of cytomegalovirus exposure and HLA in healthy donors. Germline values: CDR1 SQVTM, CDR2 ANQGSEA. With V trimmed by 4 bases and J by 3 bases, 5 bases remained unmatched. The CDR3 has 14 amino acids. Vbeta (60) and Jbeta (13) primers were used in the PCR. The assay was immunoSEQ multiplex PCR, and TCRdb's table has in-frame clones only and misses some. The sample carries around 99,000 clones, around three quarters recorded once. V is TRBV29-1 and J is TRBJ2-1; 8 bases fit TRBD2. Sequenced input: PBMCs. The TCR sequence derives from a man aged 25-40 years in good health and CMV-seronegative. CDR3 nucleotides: TGCAGCGTTGCAGAACTAGCGGACTACAATGAGCAGTTCTTC. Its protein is CSVAELADYNEQFF.